This T cell receptor beta chain derives from a study of blood T cell repertoires in COVID-19. The V gene's germline CDR1 is MDHEN and CDR2 SYDVKM. The ends lost 5 bases at V and 3 bases at J; junction bases unmatched: 4. The length of the CDR3 is 14 residues. Clones were read by immunoSEQ multiplex PCR, and TCRdb kept only the in-frame ones, dropping some. The table lists roughly 120,000 clones, 87% of them singletons. This clonotype originated in a human donor in a cohort sampled during active COVID-19. The chain combines TRBV28 with TRBJ2-7, with 10 bases fitting TRBD2. Sequenced: peripheral blood. The CDR3 here is CASSPSGSRYEQYF. CDR3 sequence (DNA): TGTGCCAGCAGTCCTAGCGGGAGTCGCTACGAGCAGTACTTC.